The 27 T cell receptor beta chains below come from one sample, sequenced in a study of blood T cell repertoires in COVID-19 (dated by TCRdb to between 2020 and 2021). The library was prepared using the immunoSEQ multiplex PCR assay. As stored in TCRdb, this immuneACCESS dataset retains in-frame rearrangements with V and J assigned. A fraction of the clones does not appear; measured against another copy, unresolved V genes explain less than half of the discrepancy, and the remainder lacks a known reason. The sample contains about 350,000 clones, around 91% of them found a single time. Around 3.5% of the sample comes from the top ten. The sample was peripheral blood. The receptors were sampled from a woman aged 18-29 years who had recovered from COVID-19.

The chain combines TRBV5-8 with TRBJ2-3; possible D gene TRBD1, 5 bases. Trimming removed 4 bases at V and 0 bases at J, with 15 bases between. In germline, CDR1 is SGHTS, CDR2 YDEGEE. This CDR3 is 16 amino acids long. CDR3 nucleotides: TGTGCCAGCAGCCGGCCTGCTGGGGCTAGCACAGATACGCAGTATTTT. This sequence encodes CASSRPAGASTDTQYF. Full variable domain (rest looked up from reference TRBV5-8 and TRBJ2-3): EAGVTQSPTHLIKTRGQQATLRCSPISGHTSVYWYQQALGLGLQFLLWYDEGEERNRGNFPPRFSGRQFPNYSSELNVNALELEDSALYLCASSRPAGASTDTQYFGPGTRLTVL.

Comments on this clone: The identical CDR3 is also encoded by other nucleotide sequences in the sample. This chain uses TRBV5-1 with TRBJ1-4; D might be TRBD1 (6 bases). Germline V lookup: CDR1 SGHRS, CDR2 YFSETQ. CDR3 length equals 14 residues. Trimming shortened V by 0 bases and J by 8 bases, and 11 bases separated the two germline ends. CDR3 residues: CASSLEQGGEKLFF. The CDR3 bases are TGCGCCAGCAGCTTGGAACAGGGCGGGGAAAAACTGTTTTTT.

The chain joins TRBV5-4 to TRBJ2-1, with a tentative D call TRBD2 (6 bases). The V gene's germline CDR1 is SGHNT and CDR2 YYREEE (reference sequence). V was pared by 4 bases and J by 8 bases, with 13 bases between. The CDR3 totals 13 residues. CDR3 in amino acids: CASSPREWHEQFF. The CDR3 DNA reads TGTGCCAGCAGCCCTCGGGAGTGGCATGAGCAGTTCTTC. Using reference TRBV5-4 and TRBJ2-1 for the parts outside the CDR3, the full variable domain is ETGVTQSPTHLIKTRGQQVTLRCSSQSGHNTVSWYQQALGQGPQFIFQYYREEENGRGNFPPRFSGLQFPNYSSELNVNALELDDSALYLCASSPREWHEQFFGPGTRLTVL.

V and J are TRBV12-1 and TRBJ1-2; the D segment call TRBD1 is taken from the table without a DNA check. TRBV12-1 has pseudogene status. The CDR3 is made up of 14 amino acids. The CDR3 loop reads CASSFASGERGYTF. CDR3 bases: TGTGCCAGCAGCTTTGCGTCAGGGGAACGGGGCTACACCTTC.

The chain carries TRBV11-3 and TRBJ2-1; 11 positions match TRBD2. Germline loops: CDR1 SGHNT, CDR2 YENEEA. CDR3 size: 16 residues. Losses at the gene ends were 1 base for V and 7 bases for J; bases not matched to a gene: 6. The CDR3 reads CASSLAGTSGINEQFF. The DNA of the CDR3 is TGTGCCAGCAGCTTAGCCGGGACTAGCGGAATAAATGAGCAGTTCTTC.

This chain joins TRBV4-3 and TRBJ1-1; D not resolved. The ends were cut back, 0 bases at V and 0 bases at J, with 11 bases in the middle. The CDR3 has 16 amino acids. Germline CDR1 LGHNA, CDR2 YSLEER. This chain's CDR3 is CASSQDITALNTEAFF. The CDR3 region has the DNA TGCGCCAGCAGCCAAGATATCACAGCCCTGAACACTGAAGCTTTCTTT.

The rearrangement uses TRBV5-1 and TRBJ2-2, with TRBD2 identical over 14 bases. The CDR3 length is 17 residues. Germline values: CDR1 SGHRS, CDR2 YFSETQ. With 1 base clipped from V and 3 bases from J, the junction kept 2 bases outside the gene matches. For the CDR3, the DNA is TGCGCCAGCAGCTTGTTGGGACTAGCGGGAGACACCGGGGAGCTGTTTTTT. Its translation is CASSLLGLAGDTGELFF.

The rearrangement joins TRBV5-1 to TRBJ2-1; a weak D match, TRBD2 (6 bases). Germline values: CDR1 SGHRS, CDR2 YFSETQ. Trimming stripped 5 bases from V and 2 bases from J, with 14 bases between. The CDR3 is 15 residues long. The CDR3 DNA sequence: TGCGCCAGCAGTCTAGCGTTCGGGCCCTACAATGAGCAGTTCTTC. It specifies CASSLAFGPYNEQFF.

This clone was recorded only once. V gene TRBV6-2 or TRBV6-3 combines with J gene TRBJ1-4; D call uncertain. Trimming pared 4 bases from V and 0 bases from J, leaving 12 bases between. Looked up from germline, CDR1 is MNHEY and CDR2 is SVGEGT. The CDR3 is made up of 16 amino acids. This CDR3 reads CASSWAGYATNEKLFF. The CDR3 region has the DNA TGTGCCAGCAGTTGGGCAGGCTATGCAACTAATGAAAAACTGTTTTTT.

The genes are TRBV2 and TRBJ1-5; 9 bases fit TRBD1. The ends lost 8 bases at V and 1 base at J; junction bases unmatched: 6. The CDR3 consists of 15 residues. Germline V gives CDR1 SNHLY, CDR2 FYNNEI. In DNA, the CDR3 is TGTGCCAGCCACCGGGACAGGGCAAGCAATCAGCCCCAGCATTTT. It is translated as CASHRDRASNQPQHF.

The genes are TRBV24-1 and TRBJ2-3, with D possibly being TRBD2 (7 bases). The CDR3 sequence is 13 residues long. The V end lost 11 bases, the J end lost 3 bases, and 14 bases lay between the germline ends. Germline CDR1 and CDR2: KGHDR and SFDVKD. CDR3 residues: CASWEGETDTQYF. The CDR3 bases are TGTGCCAGCTGGGAGGGGGAGACAGATACGCAGTATTTT.

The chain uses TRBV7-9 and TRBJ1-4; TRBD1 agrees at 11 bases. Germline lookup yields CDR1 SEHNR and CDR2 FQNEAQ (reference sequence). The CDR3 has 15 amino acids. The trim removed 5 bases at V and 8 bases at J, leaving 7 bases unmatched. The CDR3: CASSPGQGAREKLFF. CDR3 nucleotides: TGTGCCAGCAGCCCCGGACAGGGGGCGAGAGAAAAACTGTTTTTT.

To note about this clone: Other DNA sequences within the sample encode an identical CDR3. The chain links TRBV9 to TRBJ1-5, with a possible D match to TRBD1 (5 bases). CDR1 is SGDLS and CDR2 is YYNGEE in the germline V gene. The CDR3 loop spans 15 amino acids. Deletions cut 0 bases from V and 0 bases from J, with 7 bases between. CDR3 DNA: TGTGCCAGCAGCGTAGCGGGGGGTAGCAATCAGCCCCAGCATTTT. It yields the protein CASSVAGGSNQPQHF.

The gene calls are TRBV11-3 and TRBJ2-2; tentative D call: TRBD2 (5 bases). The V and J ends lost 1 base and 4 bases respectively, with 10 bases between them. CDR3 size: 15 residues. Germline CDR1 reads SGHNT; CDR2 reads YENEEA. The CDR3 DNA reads TGTGCCAGCAGCTTAGGAGCGGCCCTCACCGGGGAGCTGTTTTTT. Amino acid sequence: CASSLGAALTGELFF.

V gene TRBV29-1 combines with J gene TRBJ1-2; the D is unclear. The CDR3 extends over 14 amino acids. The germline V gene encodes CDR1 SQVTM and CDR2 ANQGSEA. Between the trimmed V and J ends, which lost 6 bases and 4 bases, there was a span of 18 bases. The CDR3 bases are TGCAGCGTCGGGGTAGGCGGGAAAAGCTATGGCTACACCTTC. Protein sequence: CSVGVGGKSYGYTF.

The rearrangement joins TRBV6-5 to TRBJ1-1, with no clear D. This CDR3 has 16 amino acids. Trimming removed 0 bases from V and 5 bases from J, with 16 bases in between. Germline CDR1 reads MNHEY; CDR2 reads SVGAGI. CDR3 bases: TGTGCCAGCAGTTACTCGAAAAGGTCCGGGAGGACTGAAGCTTTCTTT. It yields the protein CASSYSKRSGRTEAFF.

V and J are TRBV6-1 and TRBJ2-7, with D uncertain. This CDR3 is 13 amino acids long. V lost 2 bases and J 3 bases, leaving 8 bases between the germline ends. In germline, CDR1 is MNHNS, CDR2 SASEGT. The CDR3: CASSEMADYEQYV. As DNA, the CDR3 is TGTGCCAGCAGTGAAATGGCTGACTACGAGCAGTACGTC.

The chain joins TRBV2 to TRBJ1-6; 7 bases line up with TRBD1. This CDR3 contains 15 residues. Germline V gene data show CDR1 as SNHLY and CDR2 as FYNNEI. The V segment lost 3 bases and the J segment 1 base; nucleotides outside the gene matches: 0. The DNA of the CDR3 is TGTGCCAGCAGTGACAGGGGGTCCTATAATTCACCCCTCCACTTT. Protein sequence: CASSDRGSYNSPLHF.

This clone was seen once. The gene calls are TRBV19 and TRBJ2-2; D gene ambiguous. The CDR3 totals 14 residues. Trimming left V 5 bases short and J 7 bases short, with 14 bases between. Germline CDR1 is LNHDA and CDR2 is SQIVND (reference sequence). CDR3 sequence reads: CASSPGSMGGELFF. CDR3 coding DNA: TGTGCCAGTAGTCCCGGGTCGATGGGCGGGGAGCTGTTTTTT.

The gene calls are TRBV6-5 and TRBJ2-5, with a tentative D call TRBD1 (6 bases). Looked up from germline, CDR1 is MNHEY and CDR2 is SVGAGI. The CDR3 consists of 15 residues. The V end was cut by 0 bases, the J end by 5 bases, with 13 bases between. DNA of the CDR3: TGTGCCAGCAGTTACTCTTTGGGGGCGGCGGAGACCCAGTACTTC. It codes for CASSYSLGAAETQYF.

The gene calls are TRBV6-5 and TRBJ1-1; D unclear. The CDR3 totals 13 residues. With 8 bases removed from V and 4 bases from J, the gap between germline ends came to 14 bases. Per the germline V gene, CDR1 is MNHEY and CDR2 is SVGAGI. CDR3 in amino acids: CASPLMGSTEAFF. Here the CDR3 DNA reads TGTGCCAGCCCTCTAATGGGGAGCACTGAAGCTTTCTTT.

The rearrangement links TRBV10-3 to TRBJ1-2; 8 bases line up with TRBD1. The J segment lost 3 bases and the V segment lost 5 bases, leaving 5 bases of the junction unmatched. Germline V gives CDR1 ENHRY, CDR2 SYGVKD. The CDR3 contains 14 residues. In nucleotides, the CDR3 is TGTGCCATCAGTATTCAGGGGGCTGACTATGGCTACACCTTC. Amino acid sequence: CAISIQGADYGYTF.

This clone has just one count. CDR3 residues: CASSPDVRVGAFF. The CDR3 DNA reads as TGTGCCAGCAGTCCGGACGTCAGGGTAGGGGCTTTCTTT. The rearrangement uses TRBV28 and TRBJ1-1; the D gene is possibly TRBD1 (5 bases). This CDR3 is 13 amino acids long. Deletions cut 5 bases from V and 11 bases from J, with 18 bases between. The V gene's germline CDR1 is MDHEN and CDR2 SYDVKM.

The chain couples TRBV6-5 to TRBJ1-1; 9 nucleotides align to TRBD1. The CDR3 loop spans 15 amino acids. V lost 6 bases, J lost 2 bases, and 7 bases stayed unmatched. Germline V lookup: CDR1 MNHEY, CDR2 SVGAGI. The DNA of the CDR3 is TGTGCCAGCAGGGGGGACAGGGCGGCAAACACTGAAGCTTTCTTT. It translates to CASRGDRAANTEAFF.

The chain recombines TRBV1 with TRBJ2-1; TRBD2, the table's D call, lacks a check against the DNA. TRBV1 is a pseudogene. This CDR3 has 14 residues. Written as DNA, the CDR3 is TGCACCAGCAGCCGCCTAGCGGGTCTAAATGAGCAGTTCTTC. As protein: CTSSRLAGLNEQFF.

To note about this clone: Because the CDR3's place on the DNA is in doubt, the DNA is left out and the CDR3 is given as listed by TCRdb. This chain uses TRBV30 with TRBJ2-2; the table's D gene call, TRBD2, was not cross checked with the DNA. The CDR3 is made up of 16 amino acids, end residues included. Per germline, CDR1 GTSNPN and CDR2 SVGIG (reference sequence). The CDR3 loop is CAWSVGGLGHFESCFF.

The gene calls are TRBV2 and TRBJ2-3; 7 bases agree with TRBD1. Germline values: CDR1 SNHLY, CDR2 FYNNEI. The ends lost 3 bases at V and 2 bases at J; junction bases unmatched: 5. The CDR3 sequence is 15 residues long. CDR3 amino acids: CASSDDREFTDTQYF. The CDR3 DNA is TGTGCCAGCAGTGACGACAGGGAATTCACAGATACGCAGTATTTT.